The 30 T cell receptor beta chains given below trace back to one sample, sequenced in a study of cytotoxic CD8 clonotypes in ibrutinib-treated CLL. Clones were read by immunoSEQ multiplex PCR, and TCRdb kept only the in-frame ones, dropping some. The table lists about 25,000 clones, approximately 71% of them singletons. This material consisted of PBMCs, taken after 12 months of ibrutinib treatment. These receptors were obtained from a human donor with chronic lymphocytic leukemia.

Written as DNA, the CDR3 is TGTGCCAGCAGCTGGACAGGGTCGGAAAAACTGTTTTTT. As protein: CASSWTGSEKLFF. The V call is TRBV7-2, the J call TRBJ1-4, with 8 bases identical to TRBD1. The CDR3 loop spans 13 amino acids. Germline CDR1 reads SGHTA; CDR2 reads FQGNSA. The trim removed 4 bases at V and 8 bases at J, leaving 3 bases unmatched.

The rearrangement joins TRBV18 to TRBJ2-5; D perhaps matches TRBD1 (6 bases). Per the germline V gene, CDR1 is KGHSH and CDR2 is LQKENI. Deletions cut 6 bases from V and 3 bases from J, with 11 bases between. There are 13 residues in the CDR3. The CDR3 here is CASSPNREETQYF. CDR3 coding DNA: TGTGCCAGCTCGCCCAACAGGGAAGAGACCCAGTACTTC.

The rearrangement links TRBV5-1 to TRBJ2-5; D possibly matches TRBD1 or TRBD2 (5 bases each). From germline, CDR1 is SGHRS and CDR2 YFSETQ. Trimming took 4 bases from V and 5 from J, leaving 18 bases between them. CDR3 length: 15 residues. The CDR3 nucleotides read TGCGCCAGCAGCCCCGGGACCCCCGAGCGGGAGACCCAGTACTTC. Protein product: CASSPGTPERETQYF.

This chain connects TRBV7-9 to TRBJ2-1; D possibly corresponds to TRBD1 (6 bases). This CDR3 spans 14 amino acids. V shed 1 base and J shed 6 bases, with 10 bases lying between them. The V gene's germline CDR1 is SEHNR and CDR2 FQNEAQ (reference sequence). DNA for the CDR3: TGTGCCAGCAGCTTAGTCACAGGGATCAATGAGCAGTTCTTC. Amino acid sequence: CASSLVTGINEQFF.

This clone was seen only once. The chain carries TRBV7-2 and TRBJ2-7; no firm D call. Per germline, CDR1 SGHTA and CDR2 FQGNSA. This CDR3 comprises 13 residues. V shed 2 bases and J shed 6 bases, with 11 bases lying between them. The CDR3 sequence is CASSLTPQSEQYF. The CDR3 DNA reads TGTGCCAGCAGCTTAACCCCTCAGTCCGAGCAGTACTTC.

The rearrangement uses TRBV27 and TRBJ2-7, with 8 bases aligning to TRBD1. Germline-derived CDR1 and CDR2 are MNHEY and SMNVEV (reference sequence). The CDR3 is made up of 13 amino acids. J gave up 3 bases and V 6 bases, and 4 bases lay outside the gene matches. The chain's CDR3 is CASRGTGNYEQYF. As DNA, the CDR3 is TGTGCCAGCAGGGGGACAGGAAACTACGAGCAGTACTTC.

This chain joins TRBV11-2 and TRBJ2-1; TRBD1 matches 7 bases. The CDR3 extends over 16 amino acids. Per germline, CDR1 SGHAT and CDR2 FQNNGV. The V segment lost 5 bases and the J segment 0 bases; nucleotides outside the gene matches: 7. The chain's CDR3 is CASSIEQGYSYNEQFF. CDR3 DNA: TGTGCCAGCAGCATTGAACAGGGGTACTCCTACAATGAGCAGTTCTTC.

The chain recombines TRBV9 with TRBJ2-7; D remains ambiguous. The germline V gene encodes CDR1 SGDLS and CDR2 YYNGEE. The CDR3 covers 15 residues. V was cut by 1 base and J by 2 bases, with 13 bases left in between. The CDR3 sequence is CASSVSWQSTYEQYF. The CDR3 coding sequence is TGTGCCAGCAGCGTAAGTTGGCAGTCTACCTACGAGCAGTACTTC. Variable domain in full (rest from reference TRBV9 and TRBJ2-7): DSGVTQTPKHLITATGQRVTLRCSPRSGDLSVYWYQQSLDQGLQFLIQYYNGEERAKGNILERFSAQQFPDLHSELNLSSLELGDSALYFCASSVSWQSTYEQYFGPGTRLTVT.

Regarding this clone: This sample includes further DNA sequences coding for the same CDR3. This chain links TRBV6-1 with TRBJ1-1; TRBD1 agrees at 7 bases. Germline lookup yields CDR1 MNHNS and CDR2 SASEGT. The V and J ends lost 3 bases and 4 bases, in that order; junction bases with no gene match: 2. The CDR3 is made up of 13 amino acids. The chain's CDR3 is CASSERQGTEAFF. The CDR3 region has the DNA TGTGCCAGCAGTGAGAGACAGGGCACTGAAGCTTTCTTT.

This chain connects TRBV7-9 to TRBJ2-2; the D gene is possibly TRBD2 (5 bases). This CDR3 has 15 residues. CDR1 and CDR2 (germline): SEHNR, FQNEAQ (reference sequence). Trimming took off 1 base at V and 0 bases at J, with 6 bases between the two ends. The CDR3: CASSLVATNTGELFF. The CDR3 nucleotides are TGTGCCAGCAGCTTAGTAGCGACGAACACCGGGGAGCTGTTTTTT.

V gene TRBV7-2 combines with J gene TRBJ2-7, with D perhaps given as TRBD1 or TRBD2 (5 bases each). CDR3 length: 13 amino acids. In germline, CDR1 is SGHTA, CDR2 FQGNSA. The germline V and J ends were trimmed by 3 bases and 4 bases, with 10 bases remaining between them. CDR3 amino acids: CASSFLRGYEQYF. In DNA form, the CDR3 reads TGTGCCAGCAGCTTCCTGAGGGGTTACGAGCAGTACTTC.

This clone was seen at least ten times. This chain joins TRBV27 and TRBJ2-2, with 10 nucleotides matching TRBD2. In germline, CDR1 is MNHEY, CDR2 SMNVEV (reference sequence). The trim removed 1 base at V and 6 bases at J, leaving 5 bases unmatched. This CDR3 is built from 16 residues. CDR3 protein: CASSLWASGGSGELFF. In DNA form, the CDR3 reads TGTGCCAGCAGTTTATGGGCTAGCGGGGGATCCGGGGAGCTGTTTTTT.

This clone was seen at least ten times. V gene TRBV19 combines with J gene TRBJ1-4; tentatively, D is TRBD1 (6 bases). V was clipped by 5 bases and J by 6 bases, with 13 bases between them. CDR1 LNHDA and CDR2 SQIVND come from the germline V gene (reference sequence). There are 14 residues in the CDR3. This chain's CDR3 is CASSSGTYHEKLFF. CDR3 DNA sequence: TGTGCCAGTAGTTCCGGGACATACCATGAAAAACTGTTTTTT.

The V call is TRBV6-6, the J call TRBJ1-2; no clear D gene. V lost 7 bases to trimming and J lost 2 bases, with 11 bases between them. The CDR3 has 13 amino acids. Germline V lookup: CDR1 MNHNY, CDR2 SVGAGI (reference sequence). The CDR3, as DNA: TGTGCCAGCACTCCTGGGCTAAACTATGGCTACACCTTC. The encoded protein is CASTPGLNYGYTF.

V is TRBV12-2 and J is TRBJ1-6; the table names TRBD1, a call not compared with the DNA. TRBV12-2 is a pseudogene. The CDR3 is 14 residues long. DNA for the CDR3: TGTGCAAGTCGCTTTCCGGACAGGGTGTCACCCCTCCACTTT. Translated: CASRFPDRVSPLHF.

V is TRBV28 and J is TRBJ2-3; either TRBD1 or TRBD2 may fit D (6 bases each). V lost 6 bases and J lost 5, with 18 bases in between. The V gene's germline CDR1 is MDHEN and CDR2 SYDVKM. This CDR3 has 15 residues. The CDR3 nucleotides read TGTGCCAGCAGCCTTAGGGGGGCTGGGGGAGATACGCAGTATTTT. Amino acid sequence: CASSLRGAGGDTQYF.

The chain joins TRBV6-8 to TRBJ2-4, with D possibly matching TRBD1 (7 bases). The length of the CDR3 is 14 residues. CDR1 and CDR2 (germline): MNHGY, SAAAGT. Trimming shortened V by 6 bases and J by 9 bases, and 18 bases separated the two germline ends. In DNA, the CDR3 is TGTGCCAGCAGAGGTGGCAGGGGGGTTGGCATTCAGTACTTC. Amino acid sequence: CASRGGRGVGIQYF.

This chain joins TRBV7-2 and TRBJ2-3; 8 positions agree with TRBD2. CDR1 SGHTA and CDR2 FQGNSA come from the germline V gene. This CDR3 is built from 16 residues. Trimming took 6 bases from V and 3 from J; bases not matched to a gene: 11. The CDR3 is CASRPTSGGGTDTQYF. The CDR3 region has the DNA TGTGCCAGCAGACCTACCTCGGGCGGGGGGACAGATACGCAGTATTTT.

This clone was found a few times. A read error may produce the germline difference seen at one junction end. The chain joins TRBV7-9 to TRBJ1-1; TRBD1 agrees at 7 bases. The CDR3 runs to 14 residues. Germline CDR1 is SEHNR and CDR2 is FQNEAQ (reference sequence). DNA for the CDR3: TGTGCCAGCGGCTTAAGCGGGCCAGGGGGACAAGCTTTCTTT. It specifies CASGLSGPGGQAFF. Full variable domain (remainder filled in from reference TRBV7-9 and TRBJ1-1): DTGVSQNPRHKITKRGQNVTFRCDPISEHNRLYWYRQTLGQGPEFLTYFQNEAQLEKSRLLSDRFSAERPKGSFSTLEIQRTEQGDSAMYLCASGLSGPGGQAFFGQGTRLTVV.

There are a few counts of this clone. This CDR3 reads CASSSAGTGRLGYTF. In DNA, the CDR3 is TGTGCCAGCAGCTCAGCCGGGACAGGGCGTCTGGGCTACACCTTC. This rearrangement joins TRBV28 to TRBJ1-2, with 9 nucleotides matching TRBD1. The CDR3 consists of 15 residues. The V segment lost 6 bases and the J segment 8 bases; nucleotides outside the gene matches: 13. Per the germline V gene, CDR1 is MDHEN and CDR2 is SYDVKM.

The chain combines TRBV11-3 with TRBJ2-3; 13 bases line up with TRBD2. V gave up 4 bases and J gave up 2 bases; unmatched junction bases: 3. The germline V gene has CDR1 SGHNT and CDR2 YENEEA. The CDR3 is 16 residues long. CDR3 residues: CASSSGTSGDTDTQYF. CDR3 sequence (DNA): TGTGCCAGCAGCTCTGGGACTAGCGGGGACACAGATACGCAGTATTTT.

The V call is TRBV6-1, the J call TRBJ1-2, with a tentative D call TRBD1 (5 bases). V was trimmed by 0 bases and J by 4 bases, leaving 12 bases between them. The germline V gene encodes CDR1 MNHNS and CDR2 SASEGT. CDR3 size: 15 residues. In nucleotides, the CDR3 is TGTGCCAGCAGTGAAGCAGGCAGGGCTCTCTATGGCTACACCTTC. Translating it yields CASSEAGRALYGYTF.

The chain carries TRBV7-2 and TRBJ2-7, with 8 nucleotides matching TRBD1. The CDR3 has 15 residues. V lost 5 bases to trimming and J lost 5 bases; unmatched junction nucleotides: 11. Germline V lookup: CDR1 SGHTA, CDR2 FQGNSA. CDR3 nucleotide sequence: TGTGCCAGCAGCGCCCAGACAGGGGCGAGGAACGAGCAGTACTTC. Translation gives CASSAQTGARNEQYF.

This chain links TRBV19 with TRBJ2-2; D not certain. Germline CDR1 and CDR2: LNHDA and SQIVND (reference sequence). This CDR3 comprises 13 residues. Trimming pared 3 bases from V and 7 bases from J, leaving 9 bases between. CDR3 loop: CASSIGASGELFF. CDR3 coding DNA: TGTGCCAGTAGTATTGGAGCCAGCGGGGAGCTGTTTTTT. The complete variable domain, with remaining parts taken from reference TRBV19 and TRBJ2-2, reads DGGITQSPKYLFRKEGQNVTLSCEQNLNHDAMYWYRQDPGQGLRLIYYSQIVNDFQKGDIAEGYSVSREKKESFPLTVTSAQKNPTAFYLCASSIGASGELFFGEGSRLTVL.

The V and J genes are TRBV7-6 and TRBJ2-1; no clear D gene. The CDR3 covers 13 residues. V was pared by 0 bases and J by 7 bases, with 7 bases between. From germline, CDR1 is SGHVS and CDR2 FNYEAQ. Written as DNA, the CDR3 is TGTGCCAGCAGCTTAGCGTGGAGAAATGAGCAGTTCTTC. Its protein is CASSLAWRNEQFF.

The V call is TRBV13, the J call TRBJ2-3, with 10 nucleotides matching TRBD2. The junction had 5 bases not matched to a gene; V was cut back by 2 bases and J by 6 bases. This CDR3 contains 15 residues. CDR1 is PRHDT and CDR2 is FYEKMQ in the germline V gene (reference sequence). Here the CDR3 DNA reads TGTGCCAGCAGCTTAACCCAGCGGGGGGGGGATACGCAGTATTTT. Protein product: CASSLTQRGGDTQYF.

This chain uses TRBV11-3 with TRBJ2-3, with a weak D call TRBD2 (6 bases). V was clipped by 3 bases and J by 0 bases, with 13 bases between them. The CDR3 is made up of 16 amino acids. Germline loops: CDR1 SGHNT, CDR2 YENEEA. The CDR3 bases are TGTGCCAGCAGCTTTGGAGCGGGCCCGAGCACAGATACGCAGTATTTT. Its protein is CASSFGAGPSTDTQYF.

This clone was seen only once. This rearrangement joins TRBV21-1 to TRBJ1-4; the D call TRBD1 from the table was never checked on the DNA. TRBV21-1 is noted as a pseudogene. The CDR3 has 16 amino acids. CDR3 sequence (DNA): TGTGCCAGCAGAAACCTTGGGCCCGCAACTAATGAAAAACTGTTTTTT. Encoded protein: CASRNLGPATNEKLFF.

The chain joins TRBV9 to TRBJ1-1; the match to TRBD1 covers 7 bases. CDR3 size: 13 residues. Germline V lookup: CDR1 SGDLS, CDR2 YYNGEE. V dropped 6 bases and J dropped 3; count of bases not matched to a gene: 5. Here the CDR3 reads CASTGQGDTEAFF. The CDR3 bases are TGTGCCAGCACGGGGCAGGGGGACACTGAAGCTTTCTTT.

The CDR3 coding sequence is TGCGCCAGCAGCCAAGTTTTAGTCAGGGGTTCTCCTTTGGGCTATGGCTACACCTTC. As protein: CASSQVLVRGSPLGYGYTF. The chain combines TRBV4-1 with TRBJ1-2, with D possibly being TRBD1 (6 bases). V lost 1 base, J lost 4 bases, and 25 bases lay in between. There are 19 residues in the CDR3. Germline V gives CDR1 MGHRA, CDR2 YSYEKL.